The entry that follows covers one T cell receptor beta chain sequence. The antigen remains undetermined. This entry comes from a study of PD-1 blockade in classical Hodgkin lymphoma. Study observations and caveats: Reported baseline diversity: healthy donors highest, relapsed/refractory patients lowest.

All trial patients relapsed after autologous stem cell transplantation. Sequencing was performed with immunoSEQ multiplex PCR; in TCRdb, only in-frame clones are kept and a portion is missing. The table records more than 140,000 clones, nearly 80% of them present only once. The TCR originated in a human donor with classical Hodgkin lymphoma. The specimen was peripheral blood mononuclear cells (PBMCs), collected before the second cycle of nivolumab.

CDR3 protein: CASSLYRTGYNEKLFF. The CDR3 nucleotides read TGTGCCAGCAGTTTATATCGGACAGGGTATAATGAAAAACTGTTTTTT. The chain carries TRBV27 and TRBJ1-4; 8 bases are a match to TRBD1. The length of the CDR3 is 16 residues. V lost 1 base to trimming and J lost 4 bases; unmatched junction nucleotides: 5. Germline V gene lookup returns CDR1 MNHEY and CDR2 SMNVEV (reference sequence).